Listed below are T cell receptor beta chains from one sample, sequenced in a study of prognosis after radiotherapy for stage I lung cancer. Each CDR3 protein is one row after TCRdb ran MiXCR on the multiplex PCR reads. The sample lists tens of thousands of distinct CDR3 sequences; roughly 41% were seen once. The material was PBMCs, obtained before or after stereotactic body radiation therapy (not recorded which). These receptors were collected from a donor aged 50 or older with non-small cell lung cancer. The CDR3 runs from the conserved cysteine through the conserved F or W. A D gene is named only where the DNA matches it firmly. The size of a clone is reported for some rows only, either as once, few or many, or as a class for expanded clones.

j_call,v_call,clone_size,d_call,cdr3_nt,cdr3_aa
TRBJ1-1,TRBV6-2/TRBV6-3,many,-,TGTGCCAGCAGTGGTTCCCGGGGGAACACTGAAGCTTTCTTT,CASSGSRGNTEAFF
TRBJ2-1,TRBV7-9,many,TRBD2,TGTGCCAGCAGCTTCGAAAGGGGACTAGCGGGGGTATCCCTGTACAATGAGCAGTTCTTC,CASSFERGLAGVSLYNEQFF
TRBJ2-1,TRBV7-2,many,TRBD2,TGTGCCAGCGCTAGCGGGACCTTTGGGCTCTCCTACAATGAGCAGTTCTTC,CASASGTFGLSYNEQFF
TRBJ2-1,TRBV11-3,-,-,TGTGCCAGCAGACCAACTGGGAAAAATGAGCAGTTCTTC,CASRPTGKNEQFF
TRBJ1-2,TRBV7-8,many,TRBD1,TGTGCCAGCAGCCGTACCCATCAGGGGGCCGAAGGTGGCTACACCTTC,CASSRTHQGAEGGYTF
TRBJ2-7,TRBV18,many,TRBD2,TGTGCCAGCTCACCCGGGGGGGTCGAGCAGTACTTC,CASSPGGVEQYF
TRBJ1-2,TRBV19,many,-,TGTGCCAGTAGTATCGGTCCAGCTAACTATGGCTACACCTTC,CASSIGPANYGYTF
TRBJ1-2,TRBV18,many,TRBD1,TGTGCCAGCTCAGAGGGACAGAACTATGGCTACACCTTC,CASSEGQNYGYTF
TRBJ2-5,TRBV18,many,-,TGTGCCAGCTCACCAAAGAGTTCGGTCCGCCGGGCCCAGTACTTC,CASSPKSSVRRAQYF
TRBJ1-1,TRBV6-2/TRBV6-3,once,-,TGTGCCAGCATTTACTCTTCGGGGTCACTGAACACTGAAGCTTTCTTT,CASIYSSGSLNTEAFF
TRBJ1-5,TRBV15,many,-,TGTGCCACCAGCAGGGGGGACAACAATCAGCCCCAGCATTTT,CATSRGDNNQPQHF
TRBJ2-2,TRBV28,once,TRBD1,TGTGCCAGCAGACCCGACAGGGGTCACACCGGGGAGCTGTTTTTT,CASRPDRGHTGELFF
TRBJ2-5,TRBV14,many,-,TGTGCCAGCAGCAGGGGCTTGGGGCTAGCCGAGCGTTCCGAGACCCAGTACTTC,CASSRGLGLAERSETQYF
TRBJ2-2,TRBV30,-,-,TGTGCCTGGAGTCCGGTACCGCGAAGGGAGCTGTTTTTT,CAWSPVPRRELFF
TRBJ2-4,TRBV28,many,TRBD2,TGTGCCAGCAGTTTATTGGAGGGAGGGGCCAAAAACATTCAGTACTTC,CASSLLEGGAKNIQYF
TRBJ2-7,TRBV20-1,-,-,TGCAGTGCTAGAGATCTAAGACAAGCCAGCTCCTACGAGCAGTACTTC,CSARDLRQASSYEQYF
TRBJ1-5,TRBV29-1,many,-,TGCAGCGTTGTGGACACACAAACCTCTTATAGCAATCAGCCCCAGCATTTT,CSVVDTQTSYSNQPQHF
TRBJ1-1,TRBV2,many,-,TGTGCCAGCAGTAAGCAGGGGATTGGCACTGAAGCTTTCTTT,CASSKQGIGTEAFF
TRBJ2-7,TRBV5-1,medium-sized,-,TGCGCCAGCAGTTGGGGGGACAGCCCCTACGAGCAGTACTTC,CASSWGDSPYEQYF
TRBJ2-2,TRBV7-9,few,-,TGTGCCAGCAGCCGACGCGGGACCAAGAACACCGGGGAGCTGTTTTTT,CASSRRGTKNTGELFF
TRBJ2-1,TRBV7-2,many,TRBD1,TGTGCCAGCAGCAACCACGGACAGGGGGTCAATGAGCAGTTCTTC,CASSNHGQGVNEQFF
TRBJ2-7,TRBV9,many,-,TGTGCCAGCAGCGCTCAACCTACCCCCAGGGTCCTCTACCGCGACGAGCAGTACTTC,CASSAQPTPRVLYRDEQYF
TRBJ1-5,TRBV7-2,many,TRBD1,TGTGCCAGCAGCTCCCGGGACAGGGGCAGCAATCAGCCCCAGCATTTT,CASSSRDRGSNQPQHF
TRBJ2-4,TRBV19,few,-,TGTGCCAGTAGCCCTACACTGGGAAACATTCAGTACTTC,CASSPTLGNIQYF
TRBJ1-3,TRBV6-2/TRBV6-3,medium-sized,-,TGTGCCAGCACTATCGCAGTCGGAAACACCATATATTTT,CASTIAVGNTIYF